The T cell receptor beta chain under discussion was sequenced for a study of spatial heterogeneity in lung cancer. Overall study context: The study consistently detected more beta-chain than alpha-chain sequences. Matched bulk RNA-seq gave a T cell module score that correlated strongly with tumor-region TCR transcript counts. Study observations and caveats: Tumor mutation count correlated with how many alpha and beta TCRs expanded intratumorally.

This CDR3 is built from 17 residues. CDR1 is SNHLY, CDR2 FYNNEI, per germline. Trimming took 6 bases from V and 0 from J; bases not matched to a gene: 13. Sample share makes this clonotype medium-sized. Its antigen is not known. This beta chain is a stray sequence in a library constructed for alpha chains; its clone size is not meaningful. As to time point: sample taken at primary tumor resection. Unsorted whole RNA samples from tumor, nontumor lung or frozen PBMC were sequenced. The presence of a unique molecular identifier marked each TCR cDNA molecule. TCRdb redid the calling of the 5' RACE reads with MiXCR, one entry per CDR3 protein. The sample holds 3,000 to 4,000 distinct CDR3 sequences, about a quarter seen once.

The receptor was isolated from a male donor with early-stage non-small cell lung cancer. The V and J genes are TRBV2 and TRBJ1-1; 7 bases align to TRBD1. The sequencing here drew on lung tumor tissue, taken at surgery. The DNA for the CDR3 is TGTGCCAGCAGGGAGACAGGGTGGGAGGCAATGAACACTGAAGCTTTCTTT. Translation gives CASRETGWEAMNTEAFF.